A selection of T cell receptor beta chains follows, all from one sample in a study of shared clonotypes between healthy human individuals. The assay was immunoSEQ multiplex PCR, and TCRdb's table has in-frame clones only and misses some. Of roughly 850,000 clones listed, 90% to 97% are singletons. Material: naive CD8+ T cells sorted from blood. Receptors were obtained from a man younger than 40 in good health. CDR3s include the opening cysteine and the closing phenylalanine or tryptophan. D genes are given only for firm matches. Only part of the rows carry a size: once, few, many, or a class if the clone is expanded.

TRBD2	TRBV7-6	TRBJ2-7	once	TGTGCCAGCAGCCCGCGGGGTAGCGGGAGTGGTGTGTACGAGCAGTACTTC	CASSPRGSGSGVYEQYF
TRBD2	TRBV7-9	TRBJ2-2	-	TGTGCCAGCAGCCCTAGCGGGAGTTATACCGGGGAGCTGTTTTTT	CASSPSGSYTGELFF
TRBD1	TRBV7-6	TRBJ2-7	few	TGTGCCAGCAGTGAGGGGGCCGAGCAGTACTTC	CASSEGAEQYF
-	TRBV27	TRBJ2-7	-	TGTGCCAGCAGTTTGGGACGGAACTACGAGCAGTACTTC	CASSLGRNYEQYF
-	TRBV7-3	TRBJ2-7	-	TGTGCCAGCAGCTGGGGCGGACCAGGGTACGAGCAGTACTTC	CASSWGGPGYEQYF
TRBD2	TRBV30	TRBJ2-7	-	TGTGCCTGGAGTGTAAGTGGGAGGGACGACGAGCAGTACTTC	CAWSVSGRDDEQYF
TRBD2	TRBV4-1	TRBJ2-2	once	TGCGCCAGCAGCTACCGATCGACTAGCGGGCCCACCGGGGAGCTGTTTTTT	CASSYRSTSGPTGELFF
TRBD2	TRBV29-1	TRBJ2-1	once	TGCAGCGTTGAAGGTTTAGCGGGGGACAATGAGCAGTTCTTC	CSVEGLAGDNEQFF
-	TRBV7-7	TRBJ2-5	-	TGTGCTAGCAGCTTAGGACTTTGGGAGACCCAGTACTTC	CASSLGLWETQYF
TRBD2	TRBV10-3	TRBJ2-1	-	TGTGCCATCAGAGCCGCGGGACTAGCGGAGGTAGGACCTGACTACAATGAGCAGTTCTTC	CAIRAAGLAEVGPDYNEQFF
-	TRBV27	TRBJ1-2	once	TGTGCCAGCAGGGGCGGGGCTGGCTATGGCTACACCTTC	CASRGGAGYGYTF
TRBD2	TRBV27	TRBJ2-3	-	TGTGCCAGCAGTACCCCCCGACTAGCGGGAGGTACAGATACGCAGTATTTT	CASSTPRLAGGTDTQYF
TRBD2	TRBV19	TRBJ2-1	-	TGTGCCAGTAGTAATAGCGGGGCCCTCCAGGGGAGCTCCTACAATGAGCAGTTCTTC	CASSNSGALQGSSYNEQFF
-	TRBV20-1	TRBJ1-4	-	TGCAGTGGTGGTCGAAATGAAAAACTGTTTTTT	CSGGRNEKLFF
-	TRBV4-1	TRBJ2-7	-	TGCGCCAGCAGCCAAGTCGGCCCGGGCGAGCAGTACTTC	CASSQVGPGEQYF
-	TRBV5-6	TRBJ2-7	-	TGTGCCAGCAGCTGGAGGAGGTCCCACGAGCAGTACTTC	CASSWRRSHEQYF
TRBD1	TRBV2	TRBJ2-1	-	TGTGCCACCAAGCTTGATAGAGGGACAGTCTACAATGAGCAGTTCTTC	CATKLDRGTVYNEQFF
TRBD1	TRBV9	TRBJ2-1	-	TGTGCCAGCAGCGTAGGACAGGGGGCTGGAAATGAGCAGTTCTTC	CASSVGQGAGNEQFF
TRBD1	TRBV27	TRBJ2-2	-	TGTGCCAGCAGACAGGGGGCCGGGGAGCTGTTTTTT	CASRQGAGELFF
-	TRBV5-6	TRBJ1-5	once	TGTGCCAGCAGCTTGGCGGGATATAGCAATCAGCCCCAGCATTTT	CASSLAGYSNQPQHF
TRBD1	TRBV6-5	TRBJ1-2	-	TGTGCCAGCAGTTACTCGACGACAGGGCCCTATGGCTACACCTTC	CASSYSTTGPYGYTF
-	TRBV7-2	TRBJ2-7	once	TGTGCCAGCAGCTTCTGGGGCACAGGGACCTACGAGCAGTACTTC	CASSFWGTGTYEQYF
-	TRBV2	TRBJ2-1	-	TGTGCCAGCAGCCCCGGACAGAGCTCCTACAATGAGCAGTTCTTC	CASSPGQSSYNEQFF
TRBD1	TRBV5-4	TRBJ1-2	-	TGTGCCAGCAGCTTAGATCCCGGGCAAAGGGGGCCTTTCGGCTACACCTTC	CASSLDPGQRGPFGYTF
TRBD1	TRBV27	TRBJ1-4	-	TGTGCCAGCAGTTCGGGACAGGGTGTCGAAAAACTGTTTTTT	CASSSGQGVEKLFF
-	TRBV4-1	TRBJ2-7	-	TGCGCCAGCAGCCAAGGACAGGAGCAGTACTTC	CASSQGQEQYF
-	TRBV7-9	TRBJ1-5	once	TGTGCCAGCAGCCCGAATAGCAATCAGCCCCAGCATTTT	CASSPNSNQPQHF
TRBD2	TRBV6-5	TRBJ2-1	-	TGTGCCAGCAGTTACGCGGCTAGCGGGAATGAGCAGTTCTTC	CASSYAASGNEQFF
TRBD1	TRBV12-5	TRBJ2-1	once	TGTGCTAGTGGTGAGGGACAGGGGGCCGTCAATGAGCAGTTCTTC	CASGEGQGAVNEQFF
TRBD1	TRBV15	TRBJ1-3	-	TGTGCCACTCACGGACAGGGGCAGGGAAACACCATATATTTT	CATHGQGQGNTIYF
-	TRBV15	TRBJ2-7	-	TGTGCCACCAGGGCGGGACACTACTACGAGCAGTACTTC	CATRAGHYYEQYF
-	TRBV18	TRBJ2-1	-	TGTGCCAGCTCACCAGGGGGTCGGACCTTCTGGCTTGAGCAGTTCTTC	CASSPGGRTFWLEQFF
TRBD2	TRBV10-1	TRBJ2-1	-	TGCGCCAGCAGTGAGAGGCGAGCGGGAGCGTCCTACAATGAGCAGTTCTTC	CASSERRAGASYNEQFF
-	TRBV2	TRBJ2-2	-	TGTGCCAGCAGTGGGACAAACCCGAACACCGGGGAGCTGTTTTTT	CASSGTNPNTGELFF
-	TRBV9	TRBJ2-7	-	TGTGCCAGCAACTCAGGAAGGGGCGAGCAGTACTTC	CASNSGRGEQYF
TRBD2	TRBV7-9	TRBJ2-7	few	TGTGCCAGCAGCCCCCTAGCGGGAGGCTACGAGCAGTACTTC	CASSPLAGGYEQYF
-	TRBV29-1	TRBJ2-3	-	TGCAGCGTTTATCGCACAGATACGCAGTATTTT	CSVYRTDTQYF
-	TRBV30	TRBJ1-2	-	TGTGCCTTTTATAGAGGGGGTGTGGATGGCTACACCTTC	CAFYRGGVDGYTF
-	TRBV29-1	TRBJ1-2	once	TGCAGCGTTCCGGATGGCTACACCTTC	CSVPDGYTF
-	TRBV6-1	TRBJ2-1	-	TGTGCCAGCAGTGAACTCGGCAGGGGCAATGAGCAGTTCTTC	CASSELGRGNEQFF
TRBD1	TRBV10-1	TRBJ2-7	-	TGCGCCAGCAGTGTAGGGGGCGACGAGCAGTACTTC	CASSVGGDEQYF
-	TRBV14	TRBJ2-1	-	TGTGCCAGCAGCCACGGACTCAGCGGAGATGAGCAGTTCTTC	CASSHGLSGDEQFF
-	TRBV27	TRBJ2-7	-	TGTGCCAGCAGTCCCGAGAGGGATGGCTCCTACGAGCAGTACTTC	CASSPERDGSYEQYF
-	TRBV28	TRBJ2-7	-	TGTGCCAGCACCCTAGGAGTATCCAACGAGCAGTACTTC	CASTLGVSNEQYF
TRBD2	TRBV13	TRBJ2-7	once	TGTGCCAGCAGCTTGGGACTATCCTACGAGCAGTACTTC	CASSLGLSYEQYF
-	TRBV27	TRBJ2-3	-	TGTGCCAGCAGCCCATGGTTGGGAGATACGCAGTATTTT	CASSPWLGDTQYF
TRBD1	TRBV18	TRBJ2-1	-	TGCGCCAGCTCACCACCCCCCCATGGACAGGGAGGTGACTATGAGCAGTTCTTC	CASSPPPHGQGGDYEQFF
TRBD1	TRBV7-9	TRBJ1-5	-	TGTGCCAGCAGCAACGAAGACAGGGGCGGGAATCAGCCCCAGCATTTT	CASSNEDRGGNQPQHF
-	TRBV9	TRBJ2-7	-	TGTGCCAGCAGCGTAGGCGTGACACCGGGTGGTTTTTACGAGCAGTACTTC	CASSVGVTPGGFYEQYF
-	TRBV2	TRBJ1-2	once	TGTGCCAGCAGTGATCCCGGGGGCGGCTATGGCTACACCTTC	CASSDPGGGYGYTF
-	TRBV10-1	TRBJ2-7	-	TGCGCCAGCAGTGAGTCGAGCGACGAGCAGTACTTC	CASSESSDEQYF
-	TRBV5-1	TRBJ2-1	-	TGCGCCAGCAGCTCTGGTCAGGGAAATGAGCAGTTCTTC	CASSSGQGNEQFF
-	TRBV6-5	TRBJ2-7	-	TGTGCCAGCAGTTACTTGACTGGGGGGTACGAGCAGTACTTC	CASSYLTGGYEQYF
TRBD1	TRBV7-9	TRBJ2-7	-	TGTGCCAGCAGCCGGGGACAGGGAACCTACGAGCAGTACTTC	CASSRGQGTYEQYF
-	TRBV11-2	TRBJ2-7	-	TGTGCCAGCAGATCCATGGCCTACGAGCAGTACTTC	CASRSMAYEQYF